These 22 T cell receptor beta chains originate from one sample sequenced in a study of blood T cells in healthy people across ages. Through a sample-barcoded 5' primer and a J-beta primer mix, a second PCR was run for 7 to 11 cycles. Each CDR3 protein is one row after TCRdb ran MiXCR on the 5' RACE reads. Here the sample spans hundreds of thousands of distinct CDR3 sequences, under 65% being singletons. The sample taken for sequencing was blood. These receptors were collected from a man between 60 and 75 years old in good health.

The chain has TRBV4-2 and TRBJ1-6; D is uncertain. There are 15 residues in the CDR3. V shed 4 bases and J shed 2 bases, with 9 bases lying between them. Germline assignment: CDR1 LGHNA and CDR2 YNFKEQ. The CDR3 DNA sequence: TGTGCCAGCAGCCCGTCTGGGGCCTATAATTCACCCCTCCACTTT. The encoded protein is CASSPSGAYNSPLHF.

This clonotype was detected once. J is TRBJ1-1 and V is TRBV28, with D possibly being TRBD1 (5 bases). CDR1 and CDR2 (germline): MDHEN, SYDVKM. Trimming took 6 bases from V and 2 from J, leaving 16 bases between them. The CDR3 consists of 15 residues. The CDR3 sequence is CASRGSRGANTEAFF. The CDR3 DNA sequence: TGTGCCAGCAGGGGGTCAAGGGGCGCAAACACTGAAGCTTTCTTT.

DNA of the CDR3: TGCGCCAGCAGACAGTTCGCGAACACCGGGGAGCTGTTTTTT. Amino acid sequence: CASRQFANTGELFF. The chain couples TRBV4-1 to TRBJ2-2; D remains ambiguous. Germline lookup yields CDR1 MGHRA and CDR2 YSYEKL. CDR3 length equals 14 residues. V was clipped by 6 bases and J by 0 bases, with 8 bases between them.

A single count supports this clonotype. V and J are TRBV28 and TRBJ1-2; 12 bases are shared with TRBD1. This CDR3 region has 15 residues. CDR1 is MDHEN and CDR2 is SYDVKM in the germline V gene. The V gene end was trimmed by 3 bases and the J gene end by 8 bases; junction bases not matched to a gene: 7. CDR3 in DNA: TGTGCCAGCAGTTTCCCGGGACAGGGGGCGCGAGGCTACACCTTC. Residues: CASSFPGQGARGYTF.

The rearrangement uses TRBV27 and TRBJ2-5, with D hard to call. Matching the DNA end better, TRBJ2-7 makes the J call doubtful. Germline CDR1 MNHEY, CDR2 SMNVEV (reference sequence). This CDR3 has 12 amino acids. In nucleotides, the CDR3 is TGTGCCAGCAGCCCTGAGATTGGCGAGCAGTACTTC. Translation gives CASSPEIGEQYF.

This chain connects TRBV3-1 to TRBJ2-1; TRBD2 agrees at 10 bases. Losses at the gene ends were 5 bases for V and 2 bases for J; bases not matched to a gene: 3. In germline, CDR1 is LGHDT, CDR2 YNNKEL (reference sequence). CDR3 length: 15 residues. The DNA for the CDR3 is TGTGCCAGCAGCGAGACTAGCGGGCCCTACAATGAGCAGTTCTTC. Its protein product is CASSETSGPYNEQFF.

V usage is TRBV2 and J usage is TRBJ2-3; the match to TRBD2 covers 12 bases. Germline loops: CDR1 SNHLY, CDR2 FYNNEI. The junction had 4 bases not matched to a gene; V was cut back by 6 bases and J by 0 bases. The CDR3 has 16 amino acids. CDR3 coding DNA: TGTGCCAGCAGACGACTAGCGGGAGACAGCACAGATACGCAGTATTTT. This gives the protein CASRRLAGDSTDTQYF.

V is TRBV7-7 and J is TRBJ2-2, with D uncertain. V shed 4 bases and J shed 2 bases, with 8 bases lying between them. The CDR3 contains 14 residues. Germline CDR1 and CDR2: SSHAT and FNYEAQ (reference sequence). The CDR3 coding sequence is TGTGCCAGCAGCTCCTCTAGAAACACCGGGGAGCTGTTTTTT. Protein sequence: CASSSSRNTGELFF.

V and J are TRBV4-1 and TRBJ2-5; D is possibly TRBD1 (6 bases). The V end was cut by 0 bases, the J end by 3 bases, with 11 bases between. Per germline, CDR1 MGHRA and CDR2 YSYEKL. The CDR3 is 15 residues long. DNA for the CDR3: TGCGCCAGCAGCCAAGAATCGGCAGGGGAAGAGACCCAGTACTTC. Its protein is CASSQESAGEETQYF.

The V and J genes are TRBV15 and TRBJ2-7, with 10 nucleotides matching TRBD1. The CDR3 contains 15 residues. Unmatched junction bases numbered 8, after V lost 6 bases and J lost 3 bases. In germline, CDR1 is LNHNV, CDR2 YYDKDF (reference sequence). This chain's CDR3 is CATRETTGGYYEQYF. The CDR3 DNA sequence: TGTGCCACCAGGGAGACGACAGGGGGCTACTACGAGCAGTACTTC.

This clonotype has more than one count but fewer than ten. The rearrangement uses TRBV6-5 and TRBJ2-7; 15 bases map to TRBD2. The V and J ends lost 0 bases and 4 bases, in that order; junction bases with no gene match: 4. This CDR3 comprises 17 residues. Germline V gene sequence: CDR1 MNHEY, CDR2 SVGAGI. Here the CDR3 DNA reads TGTGCCAGCAGTTACTCCGGGACTAGCGGGGGGACTTACGAGCAGTACTTC. The encoded protein is CASSYSGTSGGTYEQYF.

This sequence joins TRBV4-1 and TRBJ2-7; 10 bases line up with TRBD1. CDR3 length equals 19 residues. Germline assignment: CDR1 MGHRA and CDR2 YSYEKL. V lost 4 bases, J lost 2 bases, and 17 bases stayed unmatched. The CDR3 loop reads CASSRALTGGGRAPYEQYF. The CDR3 nucleotides are TGCGCCAGCAGCCGAGCCCTGACAGGGGGCGGTAGGGCGCCCTACGAGCAGTACTTC.

This clonotype was counted between two and nine times. The chain combines TRBV12-3 or TRBV12-4 with TRBJ2-7; the match to TRBD2 covers 9 bases. The CDR3 sequence is 14 residues long. The junction had 3 bases not matched to a gene; V was cut back by 6 bases and J by 0 bases. In nucleotides, the CDR3 is TGTGCCAGCAGGCTTAGCGGGGGCTCCTACGAGCAGTACTTC. Residues: CASRLSGGSYEQYF.

V and J are TRBV5-5 and TRBJ2-1; D possibly uses TRBD1 or TRBD2 (5 bases each). This CDR3 has 17 residues. CDR1 and CDR2 (germline): SGHKS, YYEKEE (reference sequence). V was shortened by 2 bases and J by 4 bases, with 19 bases between the two germline ends. CDR3 sequence: CASSFLRDRGSYNEQFF. CDR3 sequence (DNA): TGTGCCAGCAGCTTCCTCCGGGACCGGGGAAGTTACAATGAGCAGTTCTTC.

This clonotype was picked up a small number of times. This sequence joins TRBV10-2 and TRBJ2-1, with a tentative D call TRBD1 (7 bases). The CDR3 spans 13 residues. Per the germline V gene, CDR1 is WSHSY and CDR2 is SAAADI. V gave up 5 bases and J gave up 9 bases, with 14 bases separating them. CDR3 sequence: CASSNQGGGEQFF. CDR3 in DNA: TGCGCCAGCAGTAACCAGGGGGGAGGTGAGCAGTTCTTC.

V gene TRBV7-9 combines with J gene TRBJ2-1, with TRBD1 matching 10 bases. The CDR3 contains 14 residues. Germline lookup yields CDR1 SEHNR and CDR2 FQNEAQ (reference sequence). Trimming cost V 7 bases and J 9 bases; bases outside gene matches: 9. CDR3 nucleotides: TGTGCCAGCATGGTAGGGACAGGGGAGGGTGAGCAGTTCTTC. It encodes CASMVGTGEGEQFF.

Concerning this clonotype itself: The junction does not match germline at one end; this may be a read error. The chain combines TRBV28 with TRBJ2-7, with D perhaps TRBD1 or TRBD2 (5 bases each). Germline lookup yields CDR1 MDHEN and CDR2 SYDVKM. This CDR3 region has 13 residues. The CDR3 is CASRDASSDEQYF. For the CDR3, the DNA is TGTGCCAGTCGGGACGCCAGCTCCGACGAGCAGTACTTC. Full variable domain (outside the CDR3, taken from reference TRBV28 and TRBJ2-7): DVKVTQSSRYLVKRTGEKVFLECVQDMDHENMFWYRQDPGLGLRLIYFSYDVKMKEKGDIPEGYSVSREKKERFSLILESASTNQTSMYLCASRDASSDEQYFGPGTRLTVT.

The chain recombines TRBV27 with TRBJ2-1, with no clear D. Matching the DNA end better, TRBJ2-7 makes the J call doubtful. Looked up from germline, CDR1 is MNHEY and CDR2 is SMNVEV (reference sequence). This CDR3 is 13 amino acids long. The CDR3 DNA follows: TGTGCCAGCAGTCAAAGCTCCTACAATGAGCAGTACTTC. Encoded protein: CASSQSSYNEQYF.

V usage is TRBV28 and J usage is TRBJ2-5; D might be TRBD1 or TRBD2, each matching 6 bases. This CDR3 has 15 residues. The germline V gene encodes CDR1 MDHEN and CDR2 SYDVKM. Trimming removed 1 base from V and 5 bases from J, with 14 bases in between. CDR3 in DNA: TGTGCCAGCAGTTTATCACAGGGAGGAGGGGAGACCCAGTACTTC. Its protein product is CASSLSQGGGETQYF.

The V and J genes are TRBV7-8 and TRBJ2-7, with D unclear. V shed 4 bases and J shed 0 bases, with 4 bases lying between them. Germline CDR1 is SGHVS and CDR2 is FQNEAQ. The CDR3 consists of 12 residues. This CDR3 is CASSWRSYEQYF. CDR3 nucleotide sequence: TGTGCCAGCAGCTGGCGCTCCTACGAGCAGTACTTC. Complete variable domain (other parts from reference TRBV7-8 and TRBJ2-7): GAGVSQSPRYKVAKRGQDVALRCDPISGHVSLFWYQQALGQGPEFLTYFQNEAQLDKSGLPSDRFFAERPEGSVSTLKIQRTQQEDSAVYLCASSWRSYEQYFGPGTRLTVT.

J is TRBJ2-7 and V is TRBV3-1; D uncertain. This CDR3 has 13 amino acids. V was trimmed by 6 bases and J by 3 bases, leaving 12 bases between them. The germline V gene has CDR1 LGHDT and CDR2 YNNKEL (reference sequence). CDR3 in DNA: TGTGCCAGCAGTACCGGCCATAACTACGAGCAGTACTTC. It yields the protein CASSTGHNYEQYF.

The chain couples TRBV4-2 to TRBJ1-4; 9 bases map to TRBD1. CDR3 length: 19 residues. Trimming cost V 3 bases and J 6 bases; bases outside gene matches: 17. CDR1 LGHNA and CDR2 YNFKEQ come from the germline V gene. CDR3 coding DNA: TGTGCCAGCAGCCAGGGTACAGGGGGCGCGCAATTCAGCCATGAAAAACTGTTTTTT. Amino acids: CASSQGTGGAQFSHEKLFF.